This T cell receptor (beta chain) was captured in a study of CD8+ T cells in alopecia areata. The overall study: Those patients who were treated received oral tofacitinib, which was given at 5 to 10 mg twice daily for moderate-to-severe alopecia areata. Notes on the study in general: Clonality in lesional scalp, especially alopecia totalis/universalis, exceeded that of normal scalp. Scalp clonality decreased significantly with tofacitinib, and so did expanded CD8+ clones among the top 100.

Treatment in this sample: oral pan-JAK inhibitor, 5-10 mg twice daily. Sequencing templates came from extracted RNA that was reverse transcribed into cDNA. Clones were read by immunoSEQ multiplex PCR, and TCRdb kept only the in-frame ones, dropping some. The sample contains under 200,000 clones, 50% to 70% of which appear only once. CDR1 and CDR2 (germline): LNHNV, YYDKDF (reference sequence). Deletions cut 1 base from V and 4 bases from J, with 8 bases between. The CDR3 runs 14 residues. About this clone itself: Antigen specificity is unknown.

Source: CD4+ T cells sorted from blood, taken at week 4, from a patient treated with tofacitinib. The V and J genes are TRBV15 and TRBJ1-5; D gene uncertain. The receptor comes from a human donor with alopecia areata. The CDR3 protein is CATSRVGVNQPQHF. The CDR3 DNA follows: TGTGCCACCAGCAGAGTAGGTGTGAATCAGCCCCAGCATTTT.